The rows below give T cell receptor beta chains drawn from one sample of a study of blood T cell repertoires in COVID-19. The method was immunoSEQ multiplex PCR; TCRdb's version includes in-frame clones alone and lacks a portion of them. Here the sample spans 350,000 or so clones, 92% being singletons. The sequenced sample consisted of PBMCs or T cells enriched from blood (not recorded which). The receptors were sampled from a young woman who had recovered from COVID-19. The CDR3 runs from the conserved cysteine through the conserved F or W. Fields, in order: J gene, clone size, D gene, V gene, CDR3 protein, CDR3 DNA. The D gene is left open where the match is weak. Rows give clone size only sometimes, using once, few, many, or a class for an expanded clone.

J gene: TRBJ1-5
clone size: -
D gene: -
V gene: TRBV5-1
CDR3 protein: CASSLGANQPQHF
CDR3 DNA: TGCGCCAGCAGCTTGGGGGCCAATCAGCCCCAGCATTTT

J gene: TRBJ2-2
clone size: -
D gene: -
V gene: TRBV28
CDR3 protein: CASSSRESPGELFF
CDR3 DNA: TGTGCCAGCAGTTCGAGAGAGTCGCCCGGGGAGCTGTTTTTT

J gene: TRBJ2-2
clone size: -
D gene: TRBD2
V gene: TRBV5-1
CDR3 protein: CASSLRLAGYTGELFF
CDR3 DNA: TGCGCCAGCAGCTTGAGGCTAGCGGGCTACACCGGGGAGCTGTTTTTT

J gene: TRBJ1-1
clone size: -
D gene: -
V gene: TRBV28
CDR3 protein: CASRRGSMNTEAFF
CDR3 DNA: TGTGCCAGCAGAAGGGGGTCAATGAACACTGAAGCTTTCTTT

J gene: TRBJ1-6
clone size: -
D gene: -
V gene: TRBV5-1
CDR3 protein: CASSFVSGGDSPLHF
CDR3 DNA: TGCGCCAGCAGCTTCGTTTCGGGAGGGGATTCACCCCTCCACTTT

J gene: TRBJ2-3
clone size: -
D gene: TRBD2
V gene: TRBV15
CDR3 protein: CATSLAGGGLTDTQYF
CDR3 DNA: TGTGCCACCAGCCTTGCCGGGGGGGGCTTAACAGATACGCAGTATTTT

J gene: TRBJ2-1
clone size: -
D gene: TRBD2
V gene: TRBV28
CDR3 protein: CASSLLAGVRELFF
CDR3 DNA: TGTGCCAGCAGTTTATTAGCGGGAGTGCGTGAGTTGTTCTTC

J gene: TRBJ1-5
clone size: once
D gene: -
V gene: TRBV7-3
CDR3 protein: CASSFWAPAGHIRNQPQHF
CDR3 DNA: TGTGCCAGCAGCTTTTGGGCGCCGGCAGGGCATATCCGCAATCAGCCCCAGCATTTT

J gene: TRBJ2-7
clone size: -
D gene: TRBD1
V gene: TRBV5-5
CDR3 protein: CASSPRRDSYEQYF
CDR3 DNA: TGTGCCAGCAGTCCCCGCCGGGACAGTTACGAGCAGTACTTC

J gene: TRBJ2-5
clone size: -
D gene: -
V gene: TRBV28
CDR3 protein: CASSSRLTVETQYF
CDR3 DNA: TGTGCCAGCAGTTCAAGACTGACGGTGGAGACCCAGTACTTC

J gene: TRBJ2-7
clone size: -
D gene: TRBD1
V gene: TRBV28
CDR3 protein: CASSSGTETYEQYF
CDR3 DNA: TGTGCCAGCAGTTCGGGGACAGAGACCTACGAGCAGTACTTC

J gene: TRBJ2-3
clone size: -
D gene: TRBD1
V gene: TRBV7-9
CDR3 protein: CASSPGQGTDTQYF
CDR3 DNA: TGTGCCAGCAGCCCAGGACAGGGTACAGATACGCAGTATTTT

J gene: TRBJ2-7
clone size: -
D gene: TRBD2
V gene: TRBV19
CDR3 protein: CASDPSGGLAFGQQYF
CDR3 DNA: TGTGCCAGCGACCCCTCTGGGGGACTAGCGTTTGGGCAGCAGTACTTC

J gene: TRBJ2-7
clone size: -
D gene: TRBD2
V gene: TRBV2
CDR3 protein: CASSAGGEQYF
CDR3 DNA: TGTGCCAGCAGTGCGGGGGGTGAGCAGTACTTC

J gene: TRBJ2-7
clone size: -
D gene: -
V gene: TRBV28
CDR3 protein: CASSLIGTSSYEQYF
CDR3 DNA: TGTGCCAGCAGTTTAATAGGAACTAGCTCCTACGAGCAGTACTTC

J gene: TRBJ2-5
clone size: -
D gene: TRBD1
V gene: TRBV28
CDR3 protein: CASSLPGTGAQETQYF
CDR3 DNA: TGTGCCAGCAGTTTACCCGGGACAGGGGCACAAGAGACCCAGTACTTC

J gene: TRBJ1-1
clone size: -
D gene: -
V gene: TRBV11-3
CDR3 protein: CASSLRGEAFF
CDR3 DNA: TGTGCCAGCAGCTTAAGGGGTGAAGCTTTCTTT

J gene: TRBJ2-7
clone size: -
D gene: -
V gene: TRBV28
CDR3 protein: CASRVGGQEQYF
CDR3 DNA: TGTGCCAGCAGGGTGGGGGGGCAGGAGCAGTACTTC

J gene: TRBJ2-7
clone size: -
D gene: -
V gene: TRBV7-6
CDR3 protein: CASSLGSSLKSYEQYF
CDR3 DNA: TGTGCCAGCAGCTTAGGTTCTTCCTTAAAATCCTACGAGCAGTACTTC

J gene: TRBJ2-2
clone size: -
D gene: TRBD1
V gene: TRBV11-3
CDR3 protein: CASSWTGVTGELFF
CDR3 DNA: TGTGCCAGCAGCTGGACAGGGGTCACCGGGGAGCTGTTTTTT

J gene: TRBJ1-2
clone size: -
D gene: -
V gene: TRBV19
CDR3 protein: CASSTRTSYGYTF
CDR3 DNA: TGTGCCAGTAGTACCCGGACATCCTATGGCTACACCTTC

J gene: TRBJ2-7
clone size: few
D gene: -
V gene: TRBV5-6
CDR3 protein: CASSLTVEQYF
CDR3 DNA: TGTGCCAGCAGCTTGACAGTCGAGCAGTACTTC

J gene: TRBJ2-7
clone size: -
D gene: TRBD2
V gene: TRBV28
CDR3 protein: CASSLPQRGGREQYF
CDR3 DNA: TGTGCCAGCAGTCTCCCCCAGCGGGGGGGAAGGGAGCAGTACTTC

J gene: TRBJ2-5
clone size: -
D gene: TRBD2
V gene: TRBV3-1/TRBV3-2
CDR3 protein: CASSHNLAGGETQYF
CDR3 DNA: TGTGCCAGCAGCCATAATCTAGCGGGGGGAGAGACCCAGTACTTC

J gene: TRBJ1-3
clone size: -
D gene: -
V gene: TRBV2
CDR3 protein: CASRGDSAGNTIYF
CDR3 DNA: TGTGCCAGCCGGGGGGACTCGGCTGGAAACACCATATATTTT

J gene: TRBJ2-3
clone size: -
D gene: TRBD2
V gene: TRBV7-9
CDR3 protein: CASSLARSGGSDTQYF
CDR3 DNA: TGTGCCAGCAGCTTAGCCCGAAGCGGGGGCTCAGATACGCAGTATTTT

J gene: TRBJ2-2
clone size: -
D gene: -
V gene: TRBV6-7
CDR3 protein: CASSYTFRRSGELFF
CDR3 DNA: TGTGCCAGCAGTTACACTTTCCGGAGGTCCGGGGAGCTGTTTTTT

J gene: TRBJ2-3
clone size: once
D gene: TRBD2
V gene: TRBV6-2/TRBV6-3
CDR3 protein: CASNPGVGRGNTDTQYF
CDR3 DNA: TGTGCCAGCAACCCCGGTGTCGGGCGGGGGAACACAGATACGCAGTATTTT

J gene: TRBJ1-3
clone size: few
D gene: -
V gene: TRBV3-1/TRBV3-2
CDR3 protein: CASSRQTGVRHTIYF
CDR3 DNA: TGTGCCAGCAGCCGTCAGACAGGCGTGAGACACACCATATATTTT

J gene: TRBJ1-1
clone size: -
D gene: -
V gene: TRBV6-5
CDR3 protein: CASSYSRQFAEAFF
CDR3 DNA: TGTGCCAGCAGTTACTCGAGACAGTTTGCTGAAGCTTTCTTT

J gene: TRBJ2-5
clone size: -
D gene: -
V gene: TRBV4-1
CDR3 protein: CASSQEGARETQYF
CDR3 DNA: TGCGCCAGCAGCCAAGAGGGAGCGAGGGAGACCCAGTACTTC

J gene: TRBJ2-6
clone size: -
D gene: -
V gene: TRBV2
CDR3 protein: CASSPAGAGASLTF
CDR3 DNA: TGTGCCAGCAGTCCCGCCGGGGCGGGGGCGTCCCTGACTTTC

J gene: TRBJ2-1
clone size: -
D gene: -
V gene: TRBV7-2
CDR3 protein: CASSILAVDEQFF
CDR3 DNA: TGTGCCAGCAGCATCTTGGCGGTTGATGAGCAGTTCTTC

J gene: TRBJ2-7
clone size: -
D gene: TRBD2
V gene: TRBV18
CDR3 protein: CASSPLTSGNSYEQYF
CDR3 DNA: TGTGCCAGCTCACCCCTCACTAGCGGTAACTCCTACGAGCAGTACTTC

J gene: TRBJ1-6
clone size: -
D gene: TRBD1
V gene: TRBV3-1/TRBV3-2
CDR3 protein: CASSLTGQGPLHF
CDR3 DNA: TGTGCCAGCAGCCTGACAGGGCAGGGGCCCCTCCACTTT

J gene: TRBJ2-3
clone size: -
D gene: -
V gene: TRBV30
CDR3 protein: CAFGSRYTDTQYF
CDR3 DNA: TGTGCCTTCGGTTCGCGGTACACAGATACGCAGTATTTT

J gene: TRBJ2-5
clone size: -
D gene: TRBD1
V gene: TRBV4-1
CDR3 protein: CASTERSGTGGGETQYF
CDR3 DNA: TGCGCCAGCACCGAGAGATCCGGGACAGGGGGAGGAGAGACCCAGTACTTC

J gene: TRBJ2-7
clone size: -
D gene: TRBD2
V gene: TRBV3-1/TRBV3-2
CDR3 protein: CASSQDTTSGALSYEQYF
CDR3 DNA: TGTGCCAGCAGCCAAGATACCACTAGCGGGGCCCTCTCCTACGAGCAGTACTTC

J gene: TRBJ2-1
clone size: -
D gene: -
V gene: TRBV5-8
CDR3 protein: CASSLGLSSYNEQFF
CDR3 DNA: TGTGCCAGCAGCTTGGGTTTGAGCTCCTACAATGAGCAGTTCTTC

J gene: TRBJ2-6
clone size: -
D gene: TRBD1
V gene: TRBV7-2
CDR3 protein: CASSFTGGLLSGANVLTF
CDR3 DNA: TGTGCCAGCAGCTTCACAGGGGGGCTCCTTTCTGGGGCCAACGTCCTGACTTTC

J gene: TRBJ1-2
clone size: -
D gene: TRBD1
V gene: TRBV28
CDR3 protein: CASSSGTGPYGYTF
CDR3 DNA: TGTGCCAGCAGTTCCGGGACAGGCCCATATGGCTACACCTTC

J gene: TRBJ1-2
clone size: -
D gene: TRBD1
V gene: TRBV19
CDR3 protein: CASTRDRGNGGYTF
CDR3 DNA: TGTGCCAGTACCAGGGACAGGGGAAATGGTGGCTACACCTTC

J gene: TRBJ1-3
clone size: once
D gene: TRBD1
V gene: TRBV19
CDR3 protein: CASSVTGGWSGNTIYF
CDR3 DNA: TGTGCCAGTAGTGTGACAGGGGGCTGGTCTGGAAACACCATATATTTT

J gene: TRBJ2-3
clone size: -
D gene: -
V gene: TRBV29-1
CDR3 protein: CSVVPSTDTQYF
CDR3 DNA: TGCAGCGTTGTCCCATCCACAGATACGCAGTATTTT

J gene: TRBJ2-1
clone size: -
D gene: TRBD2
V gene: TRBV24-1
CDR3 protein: CATSDRTSGRLNEQFF
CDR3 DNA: TGTGCCACCAGTGACCGGACTAGCGGGAGGTTAAATGAGCAGTTCTTC

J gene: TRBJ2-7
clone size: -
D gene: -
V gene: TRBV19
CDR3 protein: CASSTAGTPTYEQYF
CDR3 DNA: TGTGCCAGTAGTACGGCGGGGACGCCAACCTACGAGCAGTACTTC

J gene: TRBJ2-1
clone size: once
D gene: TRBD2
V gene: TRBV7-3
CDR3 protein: CASSRVPSGGNEQFF
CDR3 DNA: TGTGCCAGCAGTCGAGTCCCTAGCGGGGGCAATGAGCAGTTCTTC